This T cell receptor beta chain emerged from a study of blood T cells in healthy people across ages. General observations from the study: The percentage of naive T cells correlated strongly with TCR beta diversity.

A remark on this clonotype: The antigen is not known.

PCR was performed a second time for about 7 to 12 cycles using a sample-barcoded 5' primer and a J-beta primer mix. TCRdb redid the calling of the 5' RACE reads with MiXCR, one entry per CDR3 protein. The table shows hundreds of thousands of distinct CDR3 sequences, with about 30% occurring only once. Per germline, CDR1 MNHNS and CDR2 SASEGT. V was pared by 2 bases and J by 1 base, with 15 bases between. CDR3 size: 17 residues. No fewer than 6 micrograms of total RNA were isolated from every sample. The chain couples TRBV6-1 to TRBJ2-1; unclear D gene. Sequencing input: blood. This sequence was found in a woman older than 75 in good health. CDR3 region: CASSEFGRLGSYNEQFF. The CDR3, as DNA: TGTGCCAGCAGTGAATTCGGGCGGTTGGGGTCCTACAATGAGCAGTTCTTC.